These T cell receptor beta chains were read from a single sample in a study of shared clonotypes between healthy human individuals. Using immunoSEQ multiplex PCR, the repertoire was profiled, and TCRdb retains in-frame clones only, with some absent. The repertoire has around 690,000 clones, around 90% of them found once; the top ten carry roughly 36%. The sample comprised memory CD8+ T cells from PBMCs. The receptors originated from a man aged 18 to 29 in good health. Some clones in this sample may be carry-over from other donors' samples. The CDR3 runs from the conserved cysteine through the conserved F or W. A D gene is named only where the DNA matches it firmly. Expanded clones are given a class, and other clones once, few, many or no size at all.

j_call,d_call,clone_size,v_call,cdr3_nt,cdr3_aa
TRBJ1-2,TRBD1,NA,TRBV7-8,TGTGCCAGCAGCTTCTCAGGGGGCACTGGCTACACCTTC,CASSFSGGTGYTF
TRBJ2-1,TRBD2,NA,TRBV5-1,TGCGCCAGCAGCTTGGGGGGACTAGCGTTATCCTACAATGAGCAGTTCTTC,CASSLGGLALSYNEQFF
TRBJ2-1,NA,once,TRBV6-5,TGTGCCAGCAAGGGGCAGAGCTCCTACAATGAGCAGTTCTTC,CASKGQSSYNEQFF
TRBJ2-1,TRBD1,NA,TRBV5-4,TGTGCCAGCAGCTTGGTCGGGACAGGGCCATACAATGAGCAGTTCTTC,CASSLVGTGPYNEQFF
TRBJ1-2,NA,NA,TRBV27,TGTGCCAGCACCTACCAGGTCGGTGGCTACACCTTC,CASTYQVGGYTF
TRBJ1-5,NA,NA,TRBV6-6,TGTGCCAGCGATTCCGGGGACATAGGGCCCCAGCATTTT,CASDSGDIGPQHF
TRBJ2-2,NA,NA,TRBV21-1,TGTGCCAGCAGCAAAATTAACAGGGGGTTCAGCACCGGGGAGCTGTTTTTT,CASSKINRGFSTGELFF
TRBJ1-2,NA,NA,TRBV27,TGTGCCAGCAGTTTATCGCCCAGGGCACATGGCTACACCTTC,CASSLSPRAHGYTF
TRBJ2-5,NA,NA,TRBV12-5,TGTGCTAGTGGTTTGGTACAACCCGCCGTGGAGACCCAGTACTTC,CASGLVQPAVETQYF
TRBJ2-5,NA,NA,TRBV9,TGTGCCAGCAGCGCCGGACTACCCGAGGAGACCCAGTACTTC,CASSAGLPEETQYF
TRBJ2-7,NA,NA,TRBV11-2,TGTGCCAGCAGCACTAGCCGGGGTAGGGCCGACTACGAGCAGTACTTC,CASSTSRGRADYEQYF
TRBJ2-3,TRBD2,NA,TRBV9,TGTGCCACCACTAGCGGAGACACAGATACGCAGTATTTT,CATTSGDTDTQYF
TRBJ2-3,NA,NA,TRBV7-9,TGTGCCAGCAGCTTAGGGTGGGCGGTCACAGATACGCAGTATTTT,CASSLGWAVTDTQYF
TRBJ2-7,NA,NA,TRBV29-1,TGCAGCGTTGAGGGCAGGTCGGCCTACGAGCAGTACTTC,CSVEGRSAYEQYF
TRBJ1-2,NA,NA,TRBV6-5,TGTGCCACCCTCGACACGGTCTATGAAGGCTACACCTTC,CATLDTVYEGYTF
TRBJ2-2,TRBD1,NA,TRBV28,TGTGCCAGCAGTTGGGACAGGGGACGCGCCGGGGAGCTGTTTTTT,CASSWDRGRAGELFF
TRBJ2-1,NA,NA,TRBV29-1,TGCAGCGTTTACCCTACCCCAGGAAATGAGCAGTTCTTC,CSVYPTPGNEQFF
TRBJ2-7,NA,NA,TRBV28,TGTGCCAGCAGTTTACCCATCATAGGACAGCGGAATTACGAGCAGTACTTC,CASSLPIIGQRNYEQYF
TRBJ1-1,NA,NA,TRBV13,TGTGCCAGCAGCCGAGTGGGACCCATGAACACTGAAGCTTTCTTT,CASSRVGPMNTEAFF
TRBJ1-4,NA,NA,TRBV25-1,TGTGCCAGCAGTGCCCTGGGGGACTGGGGAGAGGAAAAACTGTTTTTT,CASSALGDWGEEKLFF
TRBJ1-2,TRBD1,NA,TRBV11-2,TGTGCCAGCAGCTTAGTCGCCGGGACAGGGGGTGGCTACACCTTC,CASSLVAGTGGGYTF
TRBJ2-7,TRBD1,NA,TRBV2,TGTGCCAGCAGTGGGTGGACAGGTTCGTCCTCCTACGAGCAGTACTTC,CASSGWTGSSSYEQYF
TRBJ2-7,TRBD2,NA,TRBV11-2,TGTGCCAGCAGCTTAGGGTCCGGGGGGACTACCCACGAGCAGTACTTC,CASSLGSGGTTHEQYF
TRBJ1-2,NA,NA,TRBV9,TGTGCCAGCAGCGGCCTGAGACAAGACTTTAACTATGGCTACACCTTC,CASSGLRQDFNYGYTF
TRBJ1-1,NA,many,TRBV6-5,TGTGCCAGCAGCTGGGCAAGGCACACTGAAGCTTTCTTT,CASSWARHTEAFF
TRBJ2-7,NA,NA,TRBV28,TGTGCCAGCAGCTCTGAACGCGGGACAACCTACGAGCAGTACTTC,CASSSERGTTYEQYF
TRBJ2-3,NA,NA,TRBV4-3,TGCGCCAGCAGCCAAGATATGGGAGACAGTTCGGCGGATACGCAGTATTTT,CASSQDMGDSSADTQYF
TRBJ2-7,TRBD1,once,TRBV5-4,TGTGCCAGCAGCGATGGGACAGGAACCTACGAGCAGTACTTC,CASSDGTGTYEQYF
TRBJ2-7,NA,NA,TRBV27,TGTGCCAGCAATCAACAGGGGGGGGTCCACGAGCAGTACTTC,CASNQQGGVHEQYF
TRBJ2-7,NA,NA,TRBV4-1,TGCGCCAGCAGCCAAGGGCCCACAGGCGGCTACGAGCAGTACTTC,CASSQGPTGGYEQYF
TRBJ2-3,TRBD2,NA,TRBV19,TGTGCCAGTAGTATAGATAATGCGGGGGTCACAGATACGCAGTATTTT,CASSIDNAGVTDTQYF
TRBJ2-2,NA,NA,TRBV4-2,TGTGCCAGCAGCCACCCTGCCACCGGGGAGCTGTTTTTT,CASSHPATGELFF
TRBJ1-5,NA,NA,TRBV5-1,TGCGCCAGCAGCTTGTGGGAGCCCCAGCATTTT,CASSLWEPQHF
TRBJ1-1,NA,NA,TRBV7-6,TGTGCCAGCAGCTTAGATTTCCGGGGCAGGGAAAAGAACACTGAAGCTTTCTTT,CASSLDFRGREKNTEAFF
TRBJ2-7,NA,NA,TRBV27,TGTGCCAGCTCAGTCCAACGGATGAGAGGAATCGGCGAGCAGTACTTC,CASSVQRMRGIGEQYF
TRBJ1-1,TRBD1,NA,TRBV5-6,TGTGCCAGCAGCCGGGGGGACAGGGACCCCACTGAAGCTTTCTTT,CASSRGDRDPTEAFF
TRBJ2-7,TRBD1,NA,TRBV6-5,TGTGCCGCCCGGGACAGGGGACACGAGCAGTACTTC,CAARDRGHEQYF
TRBJ2-7,TRBD1,once,TRBV10-3,TGTGCCACCCGACAGGACAGGGACCCCTACGAGCAGTACTTC,CATRQDRDPYEQYF
TRBJ2-5,NA,NA,TRBV6-4,TGTGCCAGCAGCGAAATCCGGTGCAAAGAGACCCAGTACTTC,CASSEIRCKETQYF
TRBJ2-7,TRBD2,NA,TRBV27,TGTGCCAGCAGTCCGGGACTAGCGGGAGGGCTCTACGAGCAGTACTTC,CASSPGLAGGLYEQYF
TRBJ2-3,NA,once,TRBV4-1,TGCGCCAGCAGAAGAGGCACCCTCACAGATACGCAGTATTTT,CASRRGTLTDTQYF
TRBJ1-1,NA,few,TRBV4-1,TGCGCCAGCAGCCCTTGGATGAACACTGAAGCTTTCTTT,CASSPWMNTEAFF
TRBJ2-1,TRBD2,NA,TRBV2,TGTGCCAGCAGAGGGATTAGCGGGAGGGCCAGTGAGCAGTTCTTC,CASRGISGRASEQFF
TRBJ1-1,TRBD1,NA,TRBV11-2,TGTGCCAGCAGCTTAGAGCCAGGGGGTTGGACTGAAGCTTTCTTT,CASSLEPGGWTEAFF
TRBJ2-1,NA,NA,TRBV29-1,TGCAGCGTTCCCTCCTACAATGAGCAGTTCTTC,CSVPSYNEQFF
TRBJ2-1,NA,NA,TRBV15,TGTGCCACCAGCGACGCCAATGAGCAGTTCTTC,CATSDANEQFF
TRBJ1-1,NA,NA,TRBV28,TGTGCCAGCATGGCTAGTGAAGCTTTCTTT,CASMASEAFF
TRBJ2-7,NA,NA,TRBV6-1,TGTGCCAGCAGGAAGTTCTACGAGCAGTACTTC,CASRKFYEQYF
TRBJ2-1,NA,NA,TRBV11-3,TGTGCCAGCGGGTCAGAGGGGAGGCAGTTCTTC,CASGSEGRQFF
TRBJ1-2,NA,NA,TRBV11-1,TGTGCCAGCGGCTTCTCCCGCTTAGAGGATGGCTACACCTTC,CASGFSRLEDGYTF
TRBJ2-3,TRBD1,NA,TRBV28,TGTGCCAGCAGTTTCTGGACAGGTGCAGATACGCAGTATTTT,CASSFWTGADTQYF
TRBJ2-1,NA,NA,TRBV16,TGTGCCAGCAGCCGGGTAGGGGCCGACTACAATGAGCAGTTCTTC,CASSRVGADYNEQFF
TRBJ2-7,NA,NA,TRBV7-2,TGTGCCAGCAGCTTCTCCGGCTACGAGCAGTACTTC,CASSFSGYEQYF
TRBJ2-7,TRBD2,NA,TRBV5-4,TGTGCCAGCAGCCCCCGGGGAGGGGCGGACTACGAGCAGTACTTC,CASSPRGGADYEQYF